Shown below are 22 T cell receptor beta chains from a single sample sequenced in a study of cytomegalovirus exposure and HLA in healthy donors. PCR was performed using 60 Vbeta and 13 Jbeta primers. The assay was immunoSEQ multiplex PCR, and TCRdb's table has in-frame clones only and misses some. The sample has roughly 100,000 clones, around 80% seen once; the top ten hold 2.5% to 3.5%. The source material was PBMCs. These receptors were obtained from a middle-aged woman in good health and CMV-seronegative.

The chain recombines TRBV5-4 with TRBJ2-7, with D perhaps TRBD2 (6 bases). Trimming removed 7 bases at V and 1 base at J, with 18 bases between. Germline CDR1 reads SGHNT; CDR2 reads YYREEE (reference sequence). This CDR3 contains 15 residues. The CDR3 sequence: CASGMGAGRSYEQYF. CDR3 in DNA: TGTGCCAGCGGAATGGGTGCGGGAAGGTCCTACGAGCAGTACTTC. Complete variable domain (other parts from reference TRBV5-4 and TRBJ2-7): ETGVTQSPTHLIKTRGQQVTLRCSSQSGHNTVSWYQQALGQGPQFIFQYYREEENGRGNFPPRFSGLQFPNYSSELNVNALELDDSALYLCASGMGAGRSYEQYFGPGTRLTVT.

This chain links TRBV28 with TRBJ2-5; 11 positions match TRBD2. The CDR3 is 17 amino acids. V shed 10 bases, J shed 1 base, and the junction held 14 bases outside the gene matches. Germline V gene sequence: CDR1 MDHEN, CDR2 SYDVKM. Written as DNA, the CDR3 is TGTGCCACCACGCCGGCCAGTACTAGCGGGGGCCAAGAGACCCAGTACTTC. Translation gives CATTPASTSGGQETQYF.

The chain combines TRBV29-1 with TRBJ2-5, with 9 bases matching TRBD2. CDR1 and CDR2 (germline): SQVTM, ANQGSEA. The trim removed 2 bases at V and 4 bases at J, leaving 5 bases unmatched. This CDR3 is built from 14 residues. The CDR3 bases are TGCAGCGTTGAACTGGCGGGGGGGCGAGAGACCCAGTACTTC. Its protein is CSVELAGGRETQYF.

This sequence joins TRBV13 and TRBJ1-1; the D gene is possibly TRBD1 (6 bases). Germline CDR1 reads PRHDT; CDR2 reads FYEKMQ (reference sequence). Between the trimmed V and J ends, which lost 4 bases and 7 bases, there was a span of 28 bases. This CDR3 spans 18 amino acids. CDR3 DNA: TGTGCCAGCAGCTCGACCCGGGCTAGGGGGTCCTTGACTGGTGAAGCTTTCTTT. Residues: CASSSTRARGSLTGEAFF.

The V call is TRBV5-4, the J call TRBJ2-7; 12 bases match TRBD1. The germline CDR1 and CDR2 sequences are SGHNT and YYREEE (reference sequence). V trimming: 5 bases; J trimming: 7 bases; junction bases outside the gene matches: 10. The CDR3 sequence is 15 residues long. CDR3 residues: CASSFPGQGASEQYF. The CDR3 nucleotides are TGTGCCAGCAGTTTCCCGGGACAGGGGGCTAGTGAGCAGTACTTC.

In its sample, this clone was seen once. The V call is TRBV7-9, the J call TRBJ2-1, with D possibly being TRBD1 (6 bases). The CDR3 consists of 15 residues. Germline loops: CDR1 SEHNR, CDR2 FQNEAQ (reference sequence). Trimming cost V 1 base and J 7 bases, with 14 bases left between them. The CDR3, as DNA: TGTGCCAGCAGCTTAGACAGGGAAGAGGGAAATGAGCAGTTCTTC. Its protein product is CASSLDREEGNEQFF.

This clone was observed a few times. The V call is TRBV10-1, the J call TRBJ2-7; D gene ambiguous. The V gene's germline CDR1 is WNHNN and CDR2 SYGVQD (reference sequence). V lost 8 bases to trimming and J lost 4 bases, with 3 bases between them. This CDR3 contains 9 residues. CDR3 in amino acids: CASPYEQYF. Here the CDR3 DNA reads TGCGCCAGCCCTTACGAGCAGTACTTC.

J is TRBJ2-3 and V is TRBV7-2; D call uncertain. V was shortened by 0 bases and J by 8 bases, with 9 bases between the two germline ends. The CDR3 is 13 residues long. CDR1 is SGHTA and CDR2 is FQGNSA in the germline V gene. In DNA, the CDR3 is TGTGCCAGCAGCTTAGCTCGGTCGGGTACGCAGTATTTT. Translation gives CASSLARSGTQYF.

The chain carries TRBV28 and TRBJ2-2; D may be TRBD2 (7 bases). V lost 3 bases and J 4 bases, leaving 21 bases between the germline ends. CDR1 MDHEN and CDR2 SYDVKM come from the germline V gene. This CDR3 has 18 amino acids. The CDR3 DNA reads TGTGCCAGCAGTTTGATGGGGGGGGGACAACGGGGCACCGGGGAGCTGTTTTTT. As protein: CASSLMGGGQRGTGELFF.

This clone was counted a few times. This rearrangement joins TRBV27 to TRBJ1-2; perhaps TRBD1 as D (6 bases). The ends were cut back, 2 bases at V and 8 bases at J, with 12 bases in the middle. The CDR3 contains 13 residues. CDR1 and CDR2 (germline): MNHEY, SMNVEV (reference sequence). The DNA of the CDR3 is TGTGCCAGCAGTTTAAGTCCGGGGGGCGGCTACACCTTC. Its translation is CASSLSPGGGYTF.

The chain has TRBV10-2 and TRBJ1-5; D remains unclear. Germline V gene sequence: CDR1 WSHSY, CDR2 SAAADI. The CDR3 has 12 amino acids. Trimming removed 7 bases from V and 5 bases from J, with 9 bases in between. The CDR3 reads CASMEAHQPQHF. Written as DNA, the CDR3 is TGCGCCAGCATGGAGGCGCATCAGCCCCAGCATTTT.

The genes are TRBV28 and TRBJ1-3; D not certain. The CDR3 length is 15 residues. Germline values: CDR1 MDHEN, CDR2 SYDVKM. V was shortened by 4 bases and J by 0 bases, with 10 bases between the two germline ends. The DNA for the CDR3 is TGTGCCAGCAGTTCAGGTTCTACCTCTGGAAACACCATATATTTT. Amino acids: CASSSGSTSGNTIYF.

CDR3 protein: CAWSVWSWGDRGPGGANVLTF. CDR3 coding DNA: TGTGCCTGGAGTGTATGGTCTTGGGGGGACAGGGGGCCGGGTGGGGCCAACGTCCTGACTTTC. This sequence joins TRBV30 and TRBJ2-6, with 12 bases that match TRBD1. V dropped 0 bases and J dropped 3; count of bases not matched to a gene: 15. This CDR3 contains 21 residues. Germline CDR1 reads GTSNPN; CDR2 reads SVGIG (reference sequence).

The chain links TRBV7-2 to TRBJ2-4, with a weak D call TRBD2 (6 bases). The V end lost 3 bases, the J end lost 3 bases, and 24 bases lay between the germline ends. The CDR3 has 19 amino acids. Looked up from germline, CDR1 is SGHTA and CDR2 is FQGNSA. The CDR3 sequence is CASSFTRAGSRGVKNIQYF. CDR3 in DNA: TGTGCCAGCAGCTTTACCCGAGCGGGTTCCCGAGGGGTCAAAAACATTCAGTACTTC.

This clone was seen a single time. The genes are TRBV27 and TRBJ2-1; 7 bases fit TRBD2. The CDR3 spans 18 residues. The trim removed 2 bases at V and 0 bases at J, leaving 10 bases unmatched. CDR1 is MNHEY and CDR2 is SMNVEV in the germline V gene (reference sequence). The CDR3 DNA follows: TGTGCCAGCAGTTTACGACTAGCTGCCTATAGCTCCTACAATGAGCAGTTCTTC. Its protein is CASSLRLAAYSSYNEQFF.

The chain couples TRBV30 to TRBJ2-5; tentative D call: TRBD2 (6 bases). Per germline, CDR1 GTSNPN and CDR2 SVGIG (reference sequence). V shed 5 bases and J shed 5 bases, with 12 bases lying between them. CDR3 length: 12 amino acids. The CDR3 region is CAWVGGLETQYF. The CDR3 DNA reads TGTGCCTGGGTAGGAGGGCTGGAGACCCAGTACTTC.

This clone was observed a single time. V gene TRBV6-5 combines with J gene TRBJ1-1; 8 bases line up with TRBD1. Trimming at V came to 0 bases and at J to 4 bases, leaving 4 bases not matched to a gene. CDR1 and CDR2 (germline): MNHEY, SVGAGI. There are 15 residues in the CDR3. The CDR3 region has the DNA TGTGCCAGCAGTTACTCGGGACAGGAGGGCACTGAAGCTTTCTTT. Its translation is CASSYSGQEGTEAFF.

This sequence joins TRBV27 and TRBJ2-7; TRBD2 matches 7 bases. Germline trimming cut 3 bases from V and 3 bases from J; bases unmatched to any gene: 14. This CDR3 comprises 17 residues. Germline V gene sequence: CDR1 MNHEY, CDR2 SMNVEV (reference sequence). The CDR3 here is CASSFQSGEGLLYEQYF. The CDR3 DNA is TGTGCCAGCAGTTTCCAAAGCGGGGAGGGCCTTCTCTACGAGCAGTACTTC.

The V call is TRBV29-1, the J call TRBJ1-1; 8 bases align to TRBD1. Trimming took 6 bases from V and 5 from J; bases not matched to a gene: 5. The germline CDR1 and CDR2 sequences are SQVTM and ANQGSEA. The CDR3 consists of 12 residues. CDR3 region: CSVITGGTEAFF. The CDR3 DNA is TGCAGCGTGATAACAGGGGGAACTGAAGCTTTCTTT.

There are a few counts of this clone. The chain has TRBV28 and TRBJ1-2, with D perhaps matching TRBD1 (5 bases). Trimming left V 6 bases short and J 3 bases short, with 14 bases between. The CDR3 contains 14 residues. Germline V CDR1 and CDR2: MDHEN, SYDVKM. The CDR3 nucleotides are TGTGCCAGCAGCCCCTCAGGGCGTGACTATGGCTACACCTTC. It specifies CASSPSGRDYGYTF.

The chain uses TRBV7-9 and TRBJ1-6; D is perhaps TRBD1 (5 bases). CDR1 and CDR2 (germline): SEHNR, FQNEAQ (reference sequence). There are 16 residues in the CDR3. Deletions cut 2 bases from V and 5 bases from J, with 13 bases between. The CDR3 protein is CASSLQGALDNSPLHF. The CDR3 DNA is TGTGCCAGCAGCTTACAGGGTGCCCTTGATAATTCACCCCTCCACTTT.

The CDR3 loop is CASSQETGDVYNEQFF. The CDR3 bases are TGCGCCAGCAGCCAAGAGACAGGGGATGTCTACAATGAGCAGTTCTTC. This sequence joins TRBV4-3 and TRBJ2-1, with 8 bases lining up with TRBD1. The trim removed 0 bases at V and 3 bases at J, leaving 4 bases unmatched. There are 16 residues in the CDR3. From germline, CDR1 is LGHNA and CDR2 YSLEER.